Listed here are 16 T cell receptor beta chains from one sample, sequenced in a study of CD8 T cells in Susac syndrome. Roughly 0.45 to 1 ug RNA was reverse transcribed with random hexamers. MiXCR, run by TCRdb on the immunoSEQ multiplex PCR reads, gives a single entry per CDR3 protein. This table has approximately 210,000 distinct CDR3 sequences, 95% appearing once. What was sequenced was CD4+ T cells from PBMCs. These receptors all stem from a human donor with multiple sclerosis.

The chain uses TRBV29-1 and TRBJ2-1; 8 bases fit TRBD2. V trimming: 4 bases; J trimming: 4 bases; junction bases outside the gene matches: 6. The CDR3 spans 14 residues. CDR1 and CDR2 (germline): SQVTM, ANQGSEA. CDR3 coding DNA: TGCAGCGTTGGGGGCGGGGGGCCATACAATGAGCAGTTCTTC. Residues: CSVGGGGPYNEQFF.

The rearrangement joins TRBV20-1 to TRBJ2-1; 12 bases agree with TRBD2. The V gene's germline CDR1 is DFQATT and CDR2 SNEGSKA (reference sequence). The V and J ends lost 7 bases and 7 bases, in that order; junction bases with no gene match: 8. This CDR3 region has 14 residues. The CDR3 protein is CSVPRLAGENEQFF. CDR3 sequence (DNA): TGCAGTGTTCCCCGACTAGCGGGAGAGAATGAGCAGTTCTTC.

The table lists this clonotype with a count of one. This chain connects TRBV20-1 to TRBJ1-3; D is undetermined. V lost 0 bases and J 4 bases, leaving 4 bases between the germline ends. The germline CDR1 and CDR2 sequences are DFQATT and SNEGSKA (reference sequence). The CDR3 extends over 12 amino acids. This CDR3 reads CSARDLGNTIYF. The CDR3, as DNA: TGCAGTGCTAGAGATCTCGGAAACACCATATATTTT.

This chain uses TRBV20-1 with TRBJ2-3; TRBD2 is a possible D gene (5 bases). Looked up from germline, CDR1 is DFQATT and CDR2 is SNEGSKA (reference sequence). The CDR3 consists of 15 residues. V dropped 6 bases and J dropped 1 base, with 17 bases sitting between them. CDR3 residues: CSARRRALGTDTQYF. CDR3 in DNA: TGCAGTGCAAGGCGGCGGGCCCTCGGCACAGATACGCAGTATTTT.

The chain carries TRBV30 and TRBJ2-3; 14 nucleotides match TRBD2. J was trimmed by 4 bases and V by 2 bases; bases with no gene match: 14. This CDR3 is 19 amino acids long. CDR1 is GTSNPN, CDR2 SVGIG, per germline (reference sequence). The CDR3 here is CAWSITRGTSGSMADTQYF. CDR3 nucleotide sequence: TGTGCCTGGAGTATTACCCGTGGGACTAGCGGGAGTATGGCAGATACGCAGTATTTT.

V and J are TRBV6-5 and TRBJ2-5, with TRBD1 as a possible D gene (6 bases). CDR3 size: 16 residues. The V end lost 0 bases, the J end lost 2 bases, and 13 bases lay between the germline ends. Germline V lookup: CDR1 MNHEY, CDR2 SVGAGI. Written as DNA, the CDR3 is TGTGCCAGCAGTTACTCGATCACAGGGACGCAAGAGACCCAGTACTTC. It specifies CASSYSITGTQETQYF.

The DNA for the CDR3 is TGTGCCAGCAGCCAGGGACCGAACACTGAAGCTTTCTTT. Translation: CASSQGPNTEAFF. The genes are TRBV14 and TRBJ1-1; a weak D match, TRBD1 (5 bases). The CDR3 totals 13 residues. Deletions cut 3 bases from V and 1 base from J, with 6 bases between. Germline lookup yields CDR1 SGHDN and CDR2 FVKESK.

The J gene is TRBJ2-7, the V gene TRBV3-1; D is unclear. CDR1 and CDR2 from the germline V gene are LGHDT and YNNKEL (reference sequence). Trimming stripped 1 base from V and 1 base from J, with 14 bases between. This CDR3 is 16 amino acids long. The CDR3 DNA reads TGTGCCAGCAGCCAAGCAGGACGTCCCTCGTCCTACGAGCAGTACTTC. The encoded protein is CASSQAGRPSSYEQYF.

V usage is TRBV29-1 and J usage is TRBJ1-2; TRBD1 agrees at 7 bases. The CDR3 runs 11 residues. The ends lost 7 bases at V and 7 bases at J; junction bases unmatched: 6. CDR1 and CDR2 (germline): SQVTM, ANQGSEA. The CDR3 protein is CSGRTGGGYTF. CDR3 in DNA: TGCAGCGGCCGGACAGGTGGTGGCTACACCTTC.

V usage is TRBV27 and J usage is TRBJ2-4; D is unclear. This CDR3 has 13 residues. The ends were cut back, 8 bases at V and 6 bases at J, with 14 bases in the middle. Germline V lookup: CDR1 MNHEY, CDR2 SMNVEV (reference sequence). The CDR3 bases are TGTGCCAGCCCATCCCTTAGAGGAAACATTCAGTACTTC. Translating it yields CASPSLRGNIQYF.

This clonotype was recorded once. CDR3: CASTLAGGHYEQYF. CDR3 in DNA: TGTGCCAGCACCCTAGCGGGGGGGCATTACGAGCAGTACTTC. This rearrangement joins TRBV7-2 to TRBJ2-7; 12 positions match TRBD2. Losses at the gene ends were 7 bases for V and 4 bases for J; bases not matched to a gene: 5. The CDR3 loop spans 14 amino acids. Germline-derived CDR1 and CDR2 are SGHTA and FQGNSA.

The V gene is TRBV7-2, the J gene TRBJ2-3; no reliable D call. CDR1 is SGHTA, CDR2 FQGNSA, per germline. Trimming pared 0 bases from V and 7 bases from J, leaving 5 bases between. This CDR3 is 12 amino acids long. In nucleotides, the CDR3 is TGTGCCAGCAGCTTAGCGAGCCATACGCAGTATTTT. It codes for CASSLASHTQYF.

The rearrangement links TRBV20-1 to TRBJ1-5; tentative D call: TRBD1 (6 bases). Germline CDR1 DFQATT, CDR2 SNEGSKA (reference sequence). The CDR3 has 15 residues. V was clipped by 6 bases and J by 7 bases, with 22 bases between them. This CDR3 is CSADRKAVGGQPQHF. Here the CDR3 DNA reads TGCAGTGCCGACAGGAAGGCGGTCGGAGGGCAGCCCCAGCATTTT.

V is TRBV20-1 and J is TRBJ2-3, with D tentatively TRBD2 (6 bases). V was cut by 6 bases and J by 4 bases, with 14 bases left in between. Germline V gives CDR1 DFQATT, CDR2 SNEGSKA (reference sequence). The CDR3 loop spans 13 amino acids. CDR3 in amino acids: CSARGGRPDTQYF. CDR3 coding DNA: TGCAGTGCGCGCGGAGGGCGCCCAGATACGCAGTATTTT.

This chain joins TRBV3-1 and TRBJ2-2; no reliable D call. This CDR3 is 15 amino acids long. Trimming cost V 1 base and J 2 bases, with 8 bases left between them. Per the germline V gene, CDR1 is LGHDT and CDR2 is YNNKEL (reference sequence). In DNA form, the CDR3 reads TGTGCCAGCAGCCAAGGCCCGCGTAACACCGGGGAGCTGTTTTTT. Translated, it gives CASSQGPRNTGELFF. Looking up the rest from reference TRBV3-1 and TRBJ2-2 gives the full variable domain: DTAVSQTPKYLVTQMGNDKSIKCEQNLGHDTMYWYKQDSKKFLKIMFSYNNKELIINETVPNRFSPKSPDKAHLNLHINSLELGDSAVYFCASSQGPRNTGELFFGEGSRLTVL.

Concerning this clonotype itself: One junction end disagrees with the germline gene, perhaps due to a read error. This chain links TRBV20-1 with TRBJ2-1; 9 bases fit TRBD2. CDR1 DFQATT and CDR2 SNEGSKA come from the germline V gene (reference sequence). The CDR3 runs 14 residues. CDR3 sequence (DNA): TGCAGTGCTAGAGACCCGGCGGCGGGAGGGCCGGAGACCTTC. Protein product: CSARDPAAGGPETF.